This passage covers 28 T cell receptor beta chains from one sample sequenced in a study of T cell responses to AZD1222 COVID-19 vaccine. The protocol was immunoSEQ multiplex PCR, while the TCRdb copy is restricted to in-frame clones and leaves out a portion. The profile covers about 55,000 clones, with roughly nine tenths appearing a single time and roughly 2% taken by the ten largest. The sequences come from peripheral blood, collected on day 0 of AZD1222 vaccination. The source is an adult in good health.

This clone was recorded a few times. The chain joins TRBV2 to TRBJ2-1; 8 nucleotides match TRBD2. V dropped 5 bases and J dropped 12; count of bases not matched to a gene: 6. The CDR3 is made up of 12 amino acids. Germline CDR1 SNHLY, CDR2 FYNNEI. The CDR3 loop reads CASSFLAGGQFF. CDR3 sequence (DNA): TGTGCCAGCAGTTTCCTGGCGGGGGGGCAGTTCTTC.

The rearrangement joins TRBV5-5 to TRBJ2-1; 9 positions agree with TRBD2. The CDR3 sequence is 16 residues long. Unmatched junction bases numbered 6, after V lost 5 bases and J lost 0 bases. The germline CDR1 and CDR2 sequences are SGHKS and YYEKEE (reference sequence). The CDR3 region is CASRDDSGSSYNEQFF. CDR3 coding DNA: TGTGCCAGCAGGGATGATAGCGGGAGCTCCTACAATGAGCAGTTCTTC.

The J gene is TRBJ2-5, the V gene TRBV6-2 or TRBV6-3; 10 bases match TRBD1. Per the germline V gene, CDR1 is MNHEY and CDR2 is SVGEGT. The length of the CDR3 is 21 residues. Trimming took 0 bases from V and 1 from J; bases not matched to a gene: 17. The CDR3 loop reads CASSYSLTVGQGGYSQETQYF. Written as DNA, the CDR3 is TGTGCCAGCAGTTACTCCTTGACAGTAGGACAGGGGGGTTATTCCCAAGAGACCCAGTACTTC.

This rearrangement joins TRBV11-2 to TRBJ2-1; D uncertain. The CDR3 length is 15 residues. The V gene lost 0 bases and the J gene lost 6 bases, with 12 bases spanning the gap. Germline V lookup: CDR1 SGHAT, CDR2 FQNNGV. CDR3: CASSLEGTGRNEQFF. The CDR3 nucleotides are TGTGCCAGCAGCTTAGAGGGTACCGGGCGCAATGAGCAGTTCTTC.

The chain recombines TRBV6-5 with TRBJ1-1, with 9 bases identical to TRBD1. The CDR3 totals 16 residues. Germline loops: CDR1 MNHEY, CDR2 SVGAGI. V shed 4 bases, J shed 4 bases, and the junction held 10 bases outside the gene matches. Written as DNA, the CDR3 is TGTGCCAGCAGTTCCCCGGGACAGGGTTTTTCCACTGAAGCTTTCTTT. Protein sequence: CASSSPGQGFSTEAFF.

The gene calls are TRBV9 and TRBJ2-2; D is unresolved. The V gene lost 0 bases and the J gene lost 7 bases, with 7 bases spanning the gap. This CDR3 has 13 residues. The germline gives CDR1 SGDLS, CDR2 YYNGEE. The CDR3 coding sequence is TGTGCCAGCAGCGTAGTCCTTGGCGGGGAGCTGTTTTTT. Translating it yields CASSVVLGGELFF.

The chain employs TRBV5-1 and TRBJ2-7; TRBD1 might be the D (5 bases). The CDR3 covers 15 residues. Germline V CDR1 and CDR2: SGHRS, YFSETQ. Trimming removed 0 bases from V and 11 bases from J, with 21 bases in between. The CDR3 bases are TGCGCCAGCAGCTTGGGTACAGGCAACGCTAATCAGAAGTACTTC. Translating gives CASSLGTGNANQKYF.

V is TRBV28 and J is TRBJ2-5; 8 bases are shared with TRBD1. V shed 5 bases and J 5 bases; nucleotides not matched to a gene: 10. The germline V gene has CDR1 MDHEN and CDR2 SYDVKM. There are 15 residues in the CDR3. CDR3 sequence: CASSTAQGARETQYF. The DNA of the CDR3 is TGTGCCAGCAGTACGGCGCAGGGGGCAAGGGAGACCCAGTACTTC.

The rearrangement uses TRBV7-9 and TRBJ1-1, with unresolved D. Germline CDR1 reads SEHNR; CDR2 reads FQNEAQ (reference sequence). The CDR3 is 12 residues long. Trimming left V 5 bases short and J 12 bases short, with 16 bases between. CDR3 DNA sequence: TGTGCCAGCAGCGACAACCGGGTCCGACCTTTCTTT. This sequence encodes CASSDNRVRPFF.

The V gene is TRBV29-1, the J gene TRBJ1-1, with D perhaps matching TRBD1 (6 bases). The V end lost 3 bases, the J end lost 5 bases, and 10 bases lay between the germline ends. Looked up from germline, CDR1 is SQVTM and CDR2 is ANQGSEA. The CDR3 runs to 12 residues. CDR3 in DNA: TGCAGCGTTGAGCCAGGGGAAACTGAAGCTTTCTTT. This encodes CSVEPGETEAFF.

This clone was detected only once. The chain recombines TRBV18 with TRBJ1-5; perhaps TRBD1 as D (5 bases). V was cut by 6 bases and J by 4 bases, with 13 bases left in between. Germline-derived CDR1 and CDR2 are KGHSH and LQKENI. The CDR3 is made up of 14 amino acids. The DNA for the CDR3 is TGTGCCAGCTCGCGACAGATATCGAATCAGCCCCAGCATTTT. Amino acid sequence: CASSRQISNQPQHF.

The chain carries TRBV19 and TRBJ1-2; D gene unclear. Germline V gene lookup returns CDR1 LNHDA and CDR2 SQIVND (reference sequence). The V end was cut by 1 base, the J end by 4 bases, with 10 bases between. This CDR3 contains 14 residues. CDR3 sequence reads: CASSIVQEGYGYTF. As DNA, the CDR3 is TGTGCCAGTAGTATAGTTCAGGAGGGCTATGGCTACACCTTC.

This clone was observed a single time. The genes are TRBV5-4 and TRBJ2-1; D is perhaps TRBD1 (6 bases). This CDR3 is built from 14 residues. Germline V CDR1 and CDR2: SGHNT, YYREEE (reference sequence). Trimming stripped 2 bases from V and 1 base from J, with 7 bases between. In DNA form, the CDR3 reads TGTGCCAGCAGCTTACAGGGTTCCTACAATGAGCAGTTCTTC. Its translation: CASSLQGSYNEQFF.

The chain has TRBV28 and TRBJ1-2; D is uncertain. V was clipped by 6 bases and J by 5 bases, with 13 bases between them. Germline values: CDR1 MDHEN, CDR2 SYDVKM. The CDR3 has 13 residues. For the CDR3, the DNA is TGTGCCAGCAGCTTGGACGGACTATATGGCTACACCTTC. Translated, it gives CASSLDGLYGYTF.

The V and J genes are TRBV6-2 or TRBV6-3 and TRBJ1-5; TRBD1 is a possible D gene (6 bases). V shed 4 bases and J shed 6 bases, with 13 bases lying between them. The CDR3 extends over 14 amino acids. Germline assignment: CDR1 MNHEY and CDR2 SVGEGT. For the CDR3, the DNA is TGTGCCAGCAGTTTCACAGGGTGGCCTCAGCCCCAGCATTTT. Amino acid sequence: CASSFTGWPQPQHF.

The CDR3 DNA is TGTGCCAGCAGAAGGGGCGGGTCACCCCTCCACTTT. This codes for CASRRGGSPLHF. The chain recombines TRBV27 with TRBJ1-6, with TRBD1 as a possible D gene (5 bases). The CDR3 runs 12 residues. Germline assignment: CDR1 MNHEY and CDR2 SMNVEV (reference sequence). Deletions cut 6 bases from V and 10 bases from J, with 10 bases between.

V is TRBV15 and J is TRBJ1-6, with D unresolved. Germline assignment: CDR1 LNHNV and CDR2 YYDKDF (reference sequence). The CDR3 covers 15 residues. V dropped 0 bases and J dropped 7 bases, with 10 bases sitting between them. In DNA form, the CDR3 reads TGTGCCACCAGCAGAGATGTCTCGGGGAATTCACCCCTCCACTTT. Translation: CATSRDVSGNSPLHF. Looking up the rest from reference TRBV15 and TRBJ1-6 gives the full variable domain: DAMVIQNPRYQVTQFGKPVTLSCSQTLNHNVMYWYQQKSSQAPKLLFHYYDKDFNNEADTPDNFQSRRPNTSFCFLDIRSPGLGDTAMYLCATSRDVSGNSPLHFGNGTRLTVT.

This clone is medium-sized. V is TRBV28 and J is TRBJ2-4, with D perhaps TRBD1 or TRBD2 (7 bases each). The germline gives CDR1 MDHEN, CDR2 SYDVKM. Trimming took off 2 bases at V and 9 bases at J, with 17 bases between the two ends. The CDR3 has 15 residues. As DNA, the CDR3 is TGTGCCAGCAGTTTAGATTCAGGGGGGGCCCCCATTCAGTACTTC. Protein: CASSLDSGGAPIQYF.

This clone was seen a single time. V is TRBV19 and J is TRBJ1-6; D is ambiguous. Looked up from germline, CDR1 is LNHDA and CDR2 is SQIVND (reference sequence). The CDR3 spans 15 residues. Between the trimmed V and J ends, which lost 3 bases and 8 bases, there was a span of 14 bases. CDR3 sequence reads: CASSIGRAAYSPLHF. DNA of the CDR3: TGTGCCAGTAGTATCGGGCGCGCAGCGTATTCACCCCTCCACTTT.

This clone has more than one count but fewer than ten. The V and J genes are TRBV19 and TRBJ1-1; D remains unclear. The CDR3 contains 16 residues. V lost 0 bases and J 3 bases, leaving 14 bases between the germline ends. Germline CDR1 and CDR2: LNHDA and SQIVND (reference sequence). CDR3 residues: CASSIDERRFYTEAFF. The CDR3 DNA reads TGTGCCAGTAGTATAGATGAGCGGCGGTTTTACACTGAAGCTTTCTTT.

The V call is TRBV5-5, the J call TRBJ2-7; 12 bases line up with TRBD2. The junction had 4 bases not matched to a gene; V was cut back by 2 bases and J by 4 bases. From germline, CDR1 is SGHKS and CDR2 YYEKEE (reference sequence). The CDR3 spans 15 residues. Written as DNA, the CDR3 is TGTGCCAGCAGCTTAGGACTAGCGGGATTATACGAGCAGTACTTC. Translation: CASSLGLAGLYEQYF.

The chain links TRBV29-1 to TRBJ2-1; D gene unclear. The CDR3 totals 14 residues. With 4 bases removed from V and 7 bases from J, the gap between germline ends came to 17 bases. Germline V gene lookup returns CDR1 SQVTM and CDR2 ANQGSEA. The CDR3 DNA reads TGCAGCGTTGCTACCTGGCTCGAAGGGAATGAGCAGTTCTTC. Translation: CSVATWLEGNEQFF.

This chain connects TRBV10-3 to TRBJ2-7; TRBD2 aligns across 9 bases. The CDR3 loop spans 14 amino acids. V shed 5 bases, J shed 0 bases, and the junction held 2 bases outside the gene matches. The V gene's germline CDR1 is ENHRY and CDR2 SYGVKD. CDR3 sequence: CAISPGLASYEQYF. DNA for the CDR3: TGTGCCATCAGTCCGGGACTAGCCTCCTACGAGCAGTACTTC.

V and J are TRBV5-8 and TRBJ1-2; tentatively, D is TRBD1 (6 bases). The V end lost 4 bases, the J end lost 5 bases, and 24 bases lay between the germline ends. From germline, CDR1 is SGHTS and CDR2 YDEGEE. The CDR3 sequence is 17 residues long. CDR3 amino acids: CASSSGQFRISPYGYTF. The CDR3 DNA is TGTGCCAGCAGCAGCGGACAGTTCCGGATCTCACCTTATGGCTACACCTTC.

This rearrangement joins TRBV19 to TRBJ1-6; 11 bases agree with TRBD1. The CDR3 is 16 amino acids. Germline V lookup: CDR1 LNHDA, CDR2 SQIVND (reference sequence). The V gene end was trimmed by 4 bases and the J gene end by 6 bases; junction bases not matched to a gene: 5. The CDR3 DNA is TGTGCCAGTAGTACCCTGGGGACAGGGGGTAATTCACCCCTCCACTTT. Translated: CASSTLGTGGNSPLHF.

The chain carries TRBV28 and TRBJ1-5, with 8 bases fitting TRBD1. The CDR3 covers 18 residues. V shed 6 bases, J shed 7 bases, and the junction held 20 bases outside the gene matches. Germline V lookup: CDR1 MDHEN, CDR2 SYDVKM. The CDR3: CASRTIERPGTGTQPQHF. CDR3 nucleotide sequence: TGTGCCAGCAGAACCATAGAGAGGCCCGGGACAGGCACCCAGCCCCAGCATTTT.

In this sample, this clone turned up a few times. The V gene is TRBV6-5, the J gene TRBJ2-7, with D possibly called TRBD1 or TRBD2 (5 bases each). Germline V lookup: CDR1 MNHEY, CDR2 SVGAGI. The CDR3 spans 14 residues. Trimming pared 2 bases from V and 0 bases from J, leaving 8 bases between. Here the CDR3 reads CASSYAGSSYEQYF. CDR3 in DNA: TGTGCCAGCAGTTACGCAGGGAGCTCCTACGAGCAGTACTTC.

This chain joins TRBV7-9 and TRBJ1-5; no definite D call. V dropped 1 base and J dropped 4 bases, with 11 bases sitting between them. CDR1 is SEHNR, CDR2 FQNEAQ, per germline (reference sequence). There are 15 residues in the CDR3. CDR3 protein: CASSLGGGRNQPQHF. The CDR3 nucleotides are TGTGCCAGCAGCTTAGGCGGTGGTAGGAATCAGCCCCAGCATTTT.